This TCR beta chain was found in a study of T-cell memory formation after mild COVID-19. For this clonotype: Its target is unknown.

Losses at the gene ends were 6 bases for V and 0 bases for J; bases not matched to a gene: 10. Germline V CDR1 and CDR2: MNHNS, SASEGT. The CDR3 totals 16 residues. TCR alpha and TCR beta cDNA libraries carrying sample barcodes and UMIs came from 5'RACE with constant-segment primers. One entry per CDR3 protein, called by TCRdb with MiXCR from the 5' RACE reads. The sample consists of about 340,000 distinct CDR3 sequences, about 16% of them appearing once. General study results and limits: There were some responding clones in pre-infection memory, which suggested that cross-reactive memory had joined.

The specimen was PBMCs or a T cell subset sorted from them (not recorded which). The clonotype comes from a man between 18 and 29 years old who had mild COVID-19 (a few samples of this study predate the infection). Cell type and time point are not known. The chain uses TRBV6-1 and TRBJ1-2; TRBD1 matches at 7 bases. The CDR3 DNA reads TGTGCCAGCAGCCTTTTCCGGACAGGAGCTAACTATGGCTACACCTTC. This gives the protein CASSLFRTGANYGYTF.